The table lists the clone carrying this T cell receptor (beta chain) with a few counts. No antigen is known for it. With the ViraFEST assay, the study expanded antigen-specific CD4+ T cells using viral peptide pools, then sequenced them. Isolating CD4+ T cells followed about 11 days of culture. The cohort was immunized with two doses of either the BNT162b2 or mRNA-1273 vaccine. The J segment lost 7 bases and the V segment lost 4 bases, leaving 11 bases of the junction unmatched. Per germline, CDR1 SGHNT and CDR2 YYREEE (reference sequence). The CDR3 runs to 16 residues. The data were taken from a study of vaccination effects on CD4 cells after COVID-19. TCRdb's table, derived via immunoSEQ multiplex PCR, lists solely in-frame clones and lacks some. This table has about 22,000 clones, 72% appearing once.

This TCR came from a human donor who received a COVID-19 vaccine. The sequencing here drew on CD4+ T cells from PBMCs cultured with HCoV-NL63 spike peptides, taken after COVID-19 vaccination. The J gene is TRBJ2-1, the V gene TRBV5-4, with 10 positions matching TRBD1. CDR3 in DNA: TGTGCCAGCAGCCCGAGAGAGGGACAGGGGATTAATGAGCAGTTCTTC. As protein: CASSPREGQGINEQFF.